This T cell receptor (beta chain) is from a study of blood T cells in healthy people across ages. Combining a sample-barcoded 5' primer with a J-beta primer mix, a second PCR ran for 7 to 11 cycles. TCRdb re-analysed the 5' RACE reads in MiXCR, keeping a single row per CDR3 protein. Here the sample spans 720,000 or so distinct CDR3 sequences, roughly 41% being singletons. Total RNA was extracted at no less than 5 micrograms per sample. The junction had 8 bases not matched to a gene; V was cut back by 4 bases and J by 7 bases. This CDR3 spans 14 amino acids. CDR1 and CDR2 (germline): SGHKS, YYEKEE (reference sequence).

Specimen: blood. The TCR was taken from a man older than 75 in good health. The chain couples TRBV5-5 to TRBJ2-1; 7 bases agree with TRBD1. CDR3 DNA: TGTGCCAGCAGCCCACCCGGGGACAGAAATGAGCAGTTCTTC. Translation: CASSPPGDRNEQFF.